Presented here are 4 T cell receptor beta chains from one specimen sequenced in a study of cytomegalovirus exposure and HLA in healthy donors. Vbeta (60) and Jbeta (13) primers were used in the PCR. Data came from immunoSEQ multiplex PCR; TCRdb stores just in-frame clones and leaves some out. The data hold approximately 160,000 clones, with just under 80% observed a single time. Source material: PBMCs. Receptors originate from a man between 18 and 35 years old in good health and CMV-seropositive.

The chain combines TRBV6-1 with TRBJ2-1, with 7 bases matching TRBD2. CDR3 length equals 15 residues. V dropped 10 bases and J dropped 6; count of bases not matched to a gene: 15. Germline V gives CDR1 MNHNS, CDR2 SASEGT. This CDR3 reads CATTHITGTTNEQFF. The CDR3 region has the DNA TGTGCCACAACTCACATAACCGGGACTACCAATGAGCAGTTCTTC.

In its sample, this clone was seen once. The rearrangement uses TRBV28 and TRBJ2-3; TRBD1 agrees at 8 bases. This CDR3 comprises 17 residues. V lost 3 bases and J lost 0; bases outside the gene matches: 8. Germline CDR1 reads MDHEN; CDR2 reads SYDVKM. CDR3 nucleotide sequence: TGTGCCAGCAGTTTCCCTGGACAGGGACCTAGCACAGATACGCAGTATTTT. Translated, it gives CASSFPGQGPSTDTQYF.

This chain connects TRBV6-5 to TRBJ1-2; 8 nucleotides match TRBD1. V was clipped by 5 bases and J by 4 bases; unmatched bases: 3. The V gene's germline CDR1 is MNHEY and CDR2 SVGAGI. This CDR3 region has 13 residues. The DNA for the CDR3 is TGTGCCAGCAGTGGACAGGGCTTCTATGGCTACACCTTC. The encoded protein is CASSGQGFYGYTF.

This rearrangement joins TRBV28 to TRBJ2-5; 8 positions match TRBD1. Germline CDR1 reads MDHEN; CDR2 reads SYDVKM. The CDR3 totals 14 residues. Unmatched junction bases numbered 8, after V lost 6 bases and J lost 5 bases. CDR3 in DNA: TGTGCCAGCAGAAGACAGGGGCCGGCGGAGACCCAGTACTTC. Translating it yields CASRRQGPAETQYF.